Presented here are 20 T cell receptor beta chains from one specimen sequenced in a study of T cell responses to AZD1222 COVID-19 vaccine. Assay: immunoSEQ multiplex PCR; the TCRdb copy retains only in-frame clones and omits some. The table shows approximately 110,000 clones, with roughly 90% occurring only once. The sample consisted of peripheral blood, taken on day 0 of AZD1222 vaccination. The origin of the receptors is an adult in good health.

V and J are TRBV1 and TRBJ2-7; the D call of TRBD2 is as the table states it, not checked on the DNA. TRBV1 is marked as a pseudogene. The length of the CDR3 is 15 residues. In DNA, the CDR3 is TGCACCAGCAGCCGCCCCGAGCGGGGGCCCTACGAGCAGTACTTC. Translating gives CTSSRPERGPYEQYF.

The V and J genes are TRBV11-3 and TRBJ2-1; 7 bases are shared with TRBD2. The V segment lost 1 base and the J segment 6 bases; nucleotides outside the gene matches: 9. Germline V gene data show CDR1 as SGHNT and CDR2 as YENEEA. The CDR3 is 16 residues long. The CDR3 DNA reads TGTGCCAGCAGCTTAGCAGGACTAGGGGAGGCCAATGAGCAGTTCTTC. Its protein is CASSLAGLGEANEQFF.

Here the CDR3 DNA reads TGTGCCAGCAGCTTAGTTAACGGGGGACCCTACGAGCAGTACTTC. This encodes CASSLVNGGPYEQYF. The chain links TRBV11-2 to TRBJ2-7; TRBD2 is a possible D gene (6 bases). This CDR3 has 15 residues. CDR1 is SGHAT and CDR2 is FQNNGV in the germline V gene. Trimming left V 1 base short and J 2 bases short, with 12 bases between.

The chain joins TRBV7-3 to TRBJ2-3; D not resolved. Trimming stripped 6 bases from V and 1 base from J, with 11 bases between. Germline assignment: CDR1 SGHTA and CDR2 FQGTGA. CDR3 size: 14 residues. The CDR3 nucleotides read TGTGCCAGCAGGGAAGGGCCCGGCACAGATACGCAGTATTTT. As protein: CASREGPGTDTQYF.

On this clone itself: One junction end does not reproduce the germline sequence, and a read error may be involved. The rearrangement links TRBV7-9 to TRBJ1-5; D is ambiguous. The CDR3 has 16 residues. Germline loops: CDR1 SEHNR, CDR2 FQNEAQ (reference sequence). The CDR3 DNA reads TGTGCCAGCAGCCTAGCGACGGGCGGGAACAATCAGCCCCAGCATTTT. Protein sequence: CASSLATGGNNQPQHF.

The J gene is TRBJ2-5, the V gene TRBV5-4; TRBD1 matches 8 bases. The CDR3 covers 13 residues. V shed 0 bases and J 5 bases; nucleotides not matched to a gene: 0. Per germline, CDR1 SGHNT and CDR2 YYREEE (reference sequence). The CDR3 DNA follows: TGTGCCAGCAGCTTGGGACAGGGGGAGACCCAGTACTTC. Amino acid sequence: CASSLGQGETQYF.

The chain joins TRBV7-9 to TRBJ1-6, with no clear D. Trimming removed 2 bases at V and 8 bases at J, with 4 bases between. The CDR3 has 12 residues. Germline-derived CDR1 and CDR2 are SEHNR and FQNEAQ (reference sequence). The CDR3 coding sequence is TGTGCCAGCAGCTTATTTCATTCACCCCTCCACTTT. Its protein is CASSLFHSPLHF.

This clone showed up just a few times. The chain recombines TRBV30 with TRBJ1-1; D gene unclear. The CDR3 loop spans 14 amino acids. Trimming removed 1 base at V and 1 base at J, with 10 bases between. The V gene's germline CDR1 is GTSNPN and CDR2 SVGIG (reference sequence). The CDR3 sequence: CAWSDLDPNTEAFF. DNA of the CDR3: TGTGCCTGGAGTGATCTAGACCCGAACACTGAAGCTTTCTTT.

The CDR3 DNA is TGTGCCAGCAGCCCAAGAGGGGGCTGGAACACTGAAGCTTTCTTT. Translation gives CASSPRGGWNTEAFF. The V gene is TRBV7-8, the J gene TRBJ1-1, with 7 bases identical to TRBD1. V trimming: 5 bases; J trimming: 1 base; junction bases outside the gene matches: 7. CDR1 is SGHVS, CDR2 FQNEAQ, per germline. The CDR3 length is 15 residues.

This chain connects TRBV19 to TRBJ1-2, with D possibly being TRBD1 (5 bases). Deletions cut 5 bases from V and 8 bases from J, with 15 bases between. The CDR3 runs 13 residues. Germline V gene lookup returns CDR1 LNHDA and CDR2 SQIVND (reference sequence). The CDR3 sequence is CASSFHRSIGYTF. The CDR3 region has the DNA TGTGCCAGTAGTTTCCACAGGAGTATCGGCTACACCTTC.

V usage is TRBV11-2 and J usage is TRBJ1-5; D ambiguous. Trimming took off 3 bases at V and 0 bases at J, with 3 bases between the two ends. Germline CDR1 is SGHAT and CDR2 is FQNNGV. The CDR3 covers 13 residues. The CDR3 protein is CASSFYSNQPQHF. The CDR3 DNA sequence: TGTGCCAGCAGCTTCTATAGCAATCAGCCCCAGCATTTT.

This clone came up once. The V and J genes are TRBV5-8 and TRBJ2-7; D not certain. The CDR3 is 13 amino acids. V gave up 5 bases and J gave up 4 bases, with 13 bases separating them. Germline CDR1 reads SGHTS; CDR2 reads YDEGEE. CDR3 nucleotide sequence: TGTGCCAGCAGGCGTGGTTTAAGGTACGAGCAGTACTTC. Amino acids: CASRRGLRYEQYF.

The CDR3 region has the DNA TGTGCCAGCAGCGTACGGGGCAGCCAAGAGACCCAGTACTTC. It translates to CASSVRGSQETQYF. The gene calls are TRBV9 and TRBJ2-5; D is possibly TRBD1 or TRBD2 (5 bases each). Trimming shortened V by 1 base and J by 1 base, and 8 bases separated the two germline ends. The CDR3 length is 14 residues. Looked up from germline, CDR1 is SGDLS and CDR2 is YYNGEE.

The chain has TRBV5-6 and TRBJ2-5; TRBD2 matches at 9 bases. The germline V gene encodes CDR1 SGHDT and CDR2 YYEEEE. The V and J ends lost 2 bases and 3 bases, in that order; junction bases with no gene match: 5. The CDR3 length is 15 residues. The CDR3 sequence: CASSFLAGAKETQYF. As DNA, the CDR3 is TGTGCCAGCAGCTTCTTAGCGGGAGCGAAAGAGACCCAGTACTTC.

The CDR3 here is CASSDPQGSGANVLTF. The CDR3 DNA reads as TGTGCCAGCAGCGACCCACAGGGAAGTGGGGCCAACGTCCTGACTTTC. This chain connects TRBV28 to TRBJ2-6; possibly TRBD1 for D (6 bases). The germline V and J ends were trimmed by 6 bases and 3 bases, with 15 bases remaining between them. Germline lookup yields CDR1 MDHEN and CDR2 SYDVKM. There are 16 residues in the CDR3.

The table lists this clone with a count of one. The rearrangement joins TRBV15 to TRBJ2-3, with a weak D call TRBD1 (7 bases). Germline V gives CDR1 LNHNV, CDR2 YYDKDF (reference sequence). CDR3 length: 13 residues. Trimming removed 8 bases at V and 4 bases at J, with 13 bases between. The CDR3 DNA reads TGTGCCACCGGAGGGGGCCCTGCAGATACGCAGTATTTT. The encoded protein is CATGGGPADTQYF.

This rearrangement joins TRBV4-2 to TRBJ2-7; maybe TRBD1 (5 bases). The length of the CDR3 is 14 residues. V lost 0 bases, J lost 0 bases, and 6 bases lay in between. CDR1 and CDR2 (germline): LGHNA, YNFKEQ. The CDR3 nucleotides are TGTGCCAGCAGCCAAGACGGACACTCCTACGAGCAGTACTTC. As protein: CASSQDGHSYEQYF.

This clone showed up just a few times. This chain joins TRBV5-4 and TRBJ2-5, with 8 bases fitting TRBD1. This CDR3 comprises 14 residues. V gave up 4 bases and J gave up 4 bases; unmatched junction bases: 6. Germline V gene lookup returns CDR1 SGHNT and CDR2 YYREEE (reference sequence). This CDR3 reads CASSQRQGPETQYF. Here the CDR3 DNA reads TGTGCCAGCAGCCAGAGACAGGGGCCAGAGACCCAGTACTTC.

The V and J genes are TRBV6-2 or TRBV6-3 and TRBJ1-5, with TRBD1 identical over 8 bases. The CDR3 spans 14 residues. The V gene's germline CDR1 is MNHEY and CDR2 SVGEGT. V shed 4 bases, J shed 7 bases, and the junction held 6 bases outside the gene matches. The CDR3 region has the DNA TGTGCCAGCAGTTCCCGGACAGGGTCCCAGCCCCAGCATTTT. This gives the protein CASSSRTGSQPQHF.

The chain joins TRBV18 to TRBJ1-5, with 10 bases aligning to TRBD1. The CDR3 length is 14 residues. Germline-derived CDR1 and CDR2 are KGHSH and LQKENI. The V and J ends lost 6 bases and 11 bases, in that order; junction bases with no gene match: 10. The CDR3 DNA sequence: TGTGCCAGCTCTTTTGACAGGGGGCGGGCTTCCCAGCATTTT. It codes for CASSFDRGRASQHF.